This TCR beta chain comes out of a study of molecular identifiers for immune sequencing clone quantification. TCRdb re-called the PCR reads through MiXCR, storing one row per CDR3 protein. The sample records 90,000 or so distinct CDR3 sequences, over 20% being singletons. Study-level findings and limits: Whereas naive cells kept under 1% of molecules in clones above 20 RNA copies, such clones held over 99% in effectors.

This clonotype was seen at least ten times. Its antigen remains unknown. Libraries of naive CD8 T cells were made from about 20,000 to 1,000,000 sorted cells. They used 10%, 30% or 50% RNA. Naive CD8 T cell sorting was performed on the CD8+CD4-CCR7+CD45RA+ phenotype. This CDR3 has 15 residues. V gave up 4 bases and J gave up 0 bases, with 12 bases separating them. The TCR sequence derives from a human donor in good health. Some libraries in this study had Jurkat cell RNA spiked in. Sequencing input: naive CD8+ T cells from blood, with Jurkat cell RNA spiked in. The subset was: FACS-sorted CD8+CD4-CCR7+CD45RA+ naive T cells. This rearrangement joins TRBV12-3 or TRBV12-4 to TRBJ2-5; D could derive from TRBD1 or TRBD2 (5 bases each). CDR3 bases: TGTGCCAGCAGTTGGGCCCGGGACCACCAAGAGACCCAGTACTTC. Amino acids: CASSWARDHQETQYF.